These 3 T cell receptor beta chains were all obtained from the same sample, sequenced in a study of shared clonotypes between healthy human individuals. The table came from immunoSEQ multiplex PCR; TCRdb's copy has only in-frame clones and leaves some out. The data hold nearly 750,000 clones, with roughly two thirds observed a single time. Sequenced material: memory CD4+ T cells sorted from blood. Subset specified: CD45RA-negative fraction. Receptors originate from a woman between 25 and 40 years old in good health.

Ten or more counts support this clone. The V call is TRBV11-2, the J call TRBJ1-2; 9 nucleotides align to TRBD1. The CDR3 loop spans 14 amino acids. V shed 7 bases, J shed 5 bases, and the junction held 8 bases outside the gene matches. Germline V gene data show CDR1 as SGHAT and CDR2 as FQNNGV. CDR3 nucleotides: TGTGCCAGCACCAGCGACAGGGGGGGATATGGCTACACCTTC. Protein: CASTSDRGGYGYTF.

This rearrangement joins TRBV28 to TRBJ2-5; a possible D gene is TRBD1 (6 bases). V was shortened by 5 bases and J by 5 bases, with 12 bases between the two germline ends. This CDR3 contains 13 residues. In germline, CDR1 is MDHEN, CDR2 SYDVKM. CDR3 sequence (DNA): TGTGCCAGCAGTCTAGGGGGTTGGGAGACCCAGTACTTC. It yields the protein CASSLGGWETQYF. Variable domain in full (rest from reference TRBV28 and TRBJ2-5): DVKVTQSSRYLVKRTGEKVFLECVQDMDHENMFWYRQDPGLGLRLIYFSYDVKMKEKGDIPEGYSVSREKKERFSLILESASTNQTSMYLCASSLGGWETQYFGPGTRLLVL.

This clone was observed many times. At the DNA level, this CDR3 is encoded by other sequences in the same sample as well. The rearrangement links TRBV11-2 to TRBJ2-1, with 9 bases lining up with TRBD2. Trimming at V came to 5 bases and at J to 4 bases, leaving 9 bases not matched to a gene. Germline assignment: CDR1 SGHAT and CDR2 FQNNGV. The CDR3 runs 16 residues. Here the CDR3 reads CASSPRLAGVYNEQFF. CDR3 bases: TGTGCCAGCAGCCCACGATTAGCGGGAGTATACAATGAGCAGTTCTTC.